This record looks at one TCR beta chain sequence and its context. This CDR3 comprises 14 residues. Germline lookup yields CDR1 KGHSH and CDR2 LQKENI. The V gene lost 5 bases and the J gene lost 4 bases, with 14 bases spanning the gap. The data stem from a study of blood T cell repertoires in COVID-19. Across the whole study: Samples representing acute and convalescent COVID-19 were sourced from the United States, Italy and Spain. PBMCs, B-cell-depleted T cells, or T cells provided the cDNA or gDNA that made up the material.

In the original workflow: Estimation of nucleated cell counts was performed using reference gene primer amplification. Produced via immunoSEQ multiplex PCR; TCRdb's table is partial and in-frame only. V and J calls and clone size come straight from that table; D and trimming were deduced from the DNA. This table has about 200,000 clones, 70% to 90% appearing once. The sequence was obtained from a human donor in a cohort sampled during active COVID-19. J is TRBJ1-2 and V is TRBV18, with a tentative D call TRBD1 (6 bases). Sample: peripheral blood. The CDR3 spells CASSSTGLGYGYTF. DNA of the CDR3: TGTGCCAGCTCATCCACAGGGCTCGGCTATGGCTACACCTTC.